The TCR beta chain described here comes from a study of T cells in Graves' hyperthyroidism and ophthalmopathy. Study context: At the time of initial diagnosis and before any treatment, peripheral blood was collected.

The CDR3 is 11 amino acids. Germline values: CDR1 DFQATT, CDR2 SNEGSKA (reference sequence). The V end was cut by 5 bases, the J end by 4 bases, with 8 bases between. TCR beta CDR3 regions were amplified from RNA transcripts. In the first-round RT-PCR of the TCR CDR3, the HTBI primer set was used. TCRdb used MiXCR to reprocess the multiplex PCR reads, holding one entry per CDR3 protein. This sample carries a few hundred thousand distinct CDR3 sequences, around 15% of them seen once, and the ten largest clones take about 19%. General study findings and limits: In the blood, most expanded thyroid clonotypes above 0.001 appeared as well. Before onset, by a median of about seven months, the model predicted ophthalmopathy.

This clonotype showed up many times. No antigen is known for it. The sequence was collected from a woman in her 30s with Graves' ophthalmopathy. Sequencing was done on a sample of blood. The chain is built from TRBV20-1 and TRBJ1-1; D is undetermined. DNA of the CDR3: TGCAGTGCTCAAAAGTTCACTGAAGCTTTCTTT. Its protein product is CSAQKFTEAFF.